This T cell receptor (beta chain) comes out of a study of shared clonotypes between healthy human individuals. General study findings and limits: On the whole, naive subsets had larger estimated richness than memory subsets had.

This clone appeared a single time. Its antigen is unknown. CD4+ cells underwent separation, giving CD45RA+ naive and CD45RA-negative memory subsets. This CDR3 is 13 amino acids long. Germline assignment: CDR1 KGHSH and CDR2 LQKENI. Trimming stripped 4 bases from V and 5 bases from J, with 8 bases between. Sequencing was performed with immunoSEQ multiplex PCR; in TCRdb, only in-frame clones are kept and a portion is missing. The data contain 2 million to 2.5 million clones, 85% to 95% of them singletons. This chain connects TRBV18 to TRBJ2-2; a weak D match, TRBD2 (5 bases). Sequenced material: naive CD4+ T cells from PBMCs. Subset specified: CD45RA+ positively selected. This receptor was identified in a man between 18 and 29 years old in good health. Some clones in this sample may be carry-over from other donors' samples. The CDR3 here is CASSHSATGELFF. In nucleotides, the CDR3 is TGTGCCAGCTCACATAGCGCTACCGGGGAGCTGTTTTTT.